The 19 T cell receptor beta chains below were found in one sample sequenced in a study of regulatory T cells in long-lasting Graves disease. Library construction for TCR beta used iRepertoire HTBI primers and Arm-PCR of CDR3 regions. TCRdb analysed the multiplex PCR reads with MiXCR anew, one entry per CDR3 protein. Here the sample spans 300,000 or so distinct CDR3 sequences, around a fifth being singletons. Time point of the sample: persistent/refractory GD, antithyroid drugs over 5 years with positive TRAb. Researchers made the TCR library from RNA that was extracted from PBMCs. Sample: peripheral blood mononuclear cells (PBMCs), taken when the disease was refractory, from a patient treated with antithyroid drugs. The receptors here all came from a female donor with Graves disease.

CDR3 nucleotide sequence: TGTGCCAGTAGTATAGACTACCTTGCCCGATTTCAGTACTTC. This gives the protein CASSIDYLARFQYF. The chain is built from TRBV19 and TRBJ2-4; D is ambiguous. Germline-derived CDR1 and CDR2 are LNHDA and SQIVND (reference sequence). The V and J ends lost 0 bases and 11 bases respectively, with 14 bases between them. The CDR3 is 14 amino acids.

This clonotype was observed once. This chain uses TRBV18 with TRBJ1-1, with 8 bases that match TRBD1. Looked up from germline, CDR1 is KGHSH and CDR2 is LQKENI. The CDR3 loop spans 15 amino acids. The V gene end was trimmed by 2 bases and the J gene end by 10 bases; junction bases not matched to a gene: 12. The CDR3 nucleotides are TGTGCCAGCTCACCAGAGGTAGGGACAGGAAGAGCAGCTTTCTTT. It translates to CASSPEVGTGRAAFF.

This clonotype was observed at least ten times. The V gene is TRBV11-2, the J gene TRBJ2-2; 9 bases line up with TRBD1. The CDR3 totals 16 residues. Germline V gene lookup returns CDR1 SGHAT and CDR2 FQNNGV. The junction had 7 bases not matched to a gene; V was cut back by 4 bases and J by 4 bases. In DNA, the CDR3 is TGTGCCAGCAGCTCACCGGGACAGGGCGTCACCGGGGAGCTGTTTTTT. Translating gives CASSSPGQGVTGELFF.

This clonotype was recorded at least ten times. The genes are TRBV7-9 and TRBJ1-6; 7 bases are shared with TRBD1. V trimming: 5 bases; J trimming: 7 bases; junction bases outside the gene matches: 8. The germline gives CDR1 SEHNR, CDR2 FQNEAQ (reference sequence). CDR3 length equals 15 residues. The chain's CDR3 is CASSRNRGANSPLHF. Written as DNA, the CDR3 is TGTGCCAGCAGCCGGAACAGGGGCGCGAATTCACCCCTCCACTTT. Full variable domain (missing parts from reference TRBV7-9 and TRBJ1-6): DTGVSQNPRHKITKRGQNVTFRCDPISEHNRLYWYRQTLGQGPEFLTYFQNEAQLEKSRLLSDRFSAERPKGSFSTLEIQRTEQGDSAMYLCASSRNRGANSPLHFGNGTRLTVT.

The genes are TRBV29-1 and TRBJ2-5, with 9 nucleotides matching TRBD1. The CDR3 contains 14 residues. CDR1 and CDR2 (germline): SQVTM, ANQGSEA. The ends lost 3 bases at V and 5 bases at J; junction bases unmatched: 7. The CDR3 sequence: CSVEHNRGRETQYF. In DNA form, the CDR3 reads TGCAGCGTTGAGCATAACAGGGGGCGCGAGACCCAGTACTTC. The full variable domain, with the rest looked up from reference TRBV29-1 and TRBJ2-5, is SAVISQKPSRDICQRGTSLTIQCQVDSQVTMMFWYRQQPGQSLTLIATANQGSEATYESGFVIDKFPISRPNLTFSTLTVSNMSPEDSSIYLCSVEHNRGRETQYFGPGTRLLVL.

Many counts were recorded for this clonotype. This chain connects TRBV6-1 to TRBJ1-5, with D unclear. Germline loops: CDR1 MNHNS, CDR2 SASEGT. This CDR3 comprises 13 residues. Trimming cost V 7 bases and J 0 bases, with 7 bases left between them. The CDR3 DNA sequence: TGTGCCAGCACCGTAAATAGCAATCAGCCCCAGCATTTT. Its translation is CASTVNSNQPQHF.

For this clonotype: A read error may be the cause here, since a much bigger clone is one base away. The CDR3 sequence is CASPLAKNIQYF. In DNA, the CDR3 is TGTGCCAGCCCCCTAGCCAAAAACATTCAGTACTTC. The chain is built from TRBV28 and TRBJ2-4, with unresolved D. Germline V gives CDR1 MDHEN, CDR2 SYDVKM. V gave up 8 bases and J gave up 0 bases, with 5 bases separating them. This CDR3 contains 12 residues.

This clonotype occurred a few times. CDR3 residues: CSARQLMNEKLFF. The CDR3 DNA is TGCAGTGCTCGACAACTTATGAATGAAAAACTGTTTTTT. The V call is TRBV20-1, the J call TRBJ1-4; D not certain. Germline assignment: CDR1 DFQATT and CDR2 SNEGSKA (reference sequence). Between the trimmed V and J ends, which lost 5 bases and 5 bases, there was a span of 12 bases. The CDR3 loop spans 13 amino acids.

This clonotype was counted many times. The CDR3 region is CASSWGLTNQPQHF. CDR3 nucleotide sequence: TGTGCCAGCAGTTGGGGGTTAACCAATCAGCCCCAGCATTTT. The chain is built from TRBV28 and TRBJ1-5; D perhaps matches TRBD1 (5 bases). The germline V gene has CDR1 MDHEN and CDR2 SYDVKM. V was clipped by 4 bases and J by 3 bases, with 10 bases between them. The CDR3 loop spans 14 amino acids.

This clonotype has a count of ten or more. The genes are TRBV10-2 and TRBJ1-1; D remains unclear. V lost 7 bases to trimming and J lost 7 bases, with 16 bases between them. Germline CDR1 and CDR2: WSHSY and SAAADI. The CDR3 spans 13 residues. Here the CDR3 reads CASTRPGDNEAFF. CDR3 DNA sequence: TGCGCCAGCACTCGGCCAGGTGACAATGAAGCTTTCTTT.

The chain employs TRBV3-1 and TRBJ2-7, with 7 bases lining up with TRBD1. Unmatched junction bases numbered 15, after V lost 2 bases and J lost 5 bases. The CDR3 loop spans 17 amino acids. Germline CDR1 is LGHDT and CDR2 is YNNKEL (reference sequence). The CDR3 loop reads CASSQYKPGQASHEQYF. In DNA, the CDR3 is TGTGCCAGCAGCCAATATAAGCCAGGACAGGCTTCCCACGAGCAGTACTTC.

The chain couples TRBV10-3 to TRBJ1-1, with a tentative D call TRBD1 (5 bases). Trimming removed 6 bases at V and 3 bases at J, with 14 bases between. The germline V gene encodes CDR1 ENHRY and CDR2 SYGVKD. This CDR3 is built from 14 residues. The CDR3 here is CAIRLGELDTEAFF. The CDR3 DNA follows: TGTGCCATCAGACTAGGGGAGCTCGACACTGAAGCTTTCTTT.

About this clonotype itself: A read error is likely here: a far larger clone is one base away. The chain is built from TRBV6-9 and TRBJ2-5; a possible D gene is TRBD2 (6 bases). V was shortened by 3 bases and J by 5 bases, with 16 bases between the two germline ends. The CDR3 loop spans 15 amino acids. Per germline, CDR1 MNHGY and CDR2 SVAAGI. CDR3 sequence (DNA): TGTGCCAGCAGTTACGGCGGAGGGGCTCACGAGACCCAGTACTTC. This codes for CASSYGGGAHETQYF.

There are many counts of this clonotype. The gene calls are TRBV29-1 and TRBJ2-7; D perhaps matches TRBD2 (5 bases). CDR3 length equals 13 residues. V lost 2 bases and J 3 bases, leaving 11 bases between the germline ends. CDR1 SQVTM and CDR2 ANQGSEA come from the germline V gene. CDR3 in DNA: TGCAGCGTTGAAAGACCAGAGGGCTACGAGCAGTACTTC. Amino acids: CSVERPEGYEQYF.

This chain connects TRBV19 to TRBJ2-6; the D gene could be TRBD1 or TRBD2 (6 bases each). The CDR3 has 14 amino acids. The V end was cut by 5 bases, the J end by 9 bases, with 14 bases between. Germline V gene sequence: CDR1 LNHDA, CDR2 SQIVND (reference sequence). The CDR3 loop reads CASSVQGGGNVLTF. CDR3 nucleotide sequence: TGTGCCAGTAGTGTCCAAGGGGGAGGCAACGTCCTGACTTTC.

The chain is built from TRBV5-1 and TRBJ2-7, with TRBD2 matching over 9 bases. Germline-derived CDR1 and CDR2 are SGHRS and YFSETQ. J was trimmed by 2 bases and V by 1 base; bases with no gene match: 4. There are 15 residues in the CDR3. The CDR3 sequence is CASSLIGGRAYEQYF. The CDR3 DNA reads TGCGCCAGCAGCTTGATTGGCGGGAGGGCCTACGAGCAGTACTTC.

This clonotype was found many times. The chain uses TRBV5-1 and TRBJ2-7, with 15 nucleotides matching TRBD2. Germline assignment: CDR1 SGHRS and CDR2 YFSETQ. The CDR3 is made up of 17 amino acids. V dropped 4 bases and J dropped 3; count of bases not matched to a gene: 8. The CDR3 reads CASSIGLAGGPSYEQYF. The CDR3 DNA follows: TGCGCCAGCAGCATAGGACTAGCGGGAGGGCCGAGCTACGAGCAGTACTTC.

Ten or more counts support this clonotype. The rearrangement joins TRBV28 to TRBJ2-7, with TRBD2 matching over 8 bases. Germline V gene data show CDR1 as MDHEN and CDR2 as SYDVKM. The CDR3 length is 16 residues. The V segment lost 4 bases and the J segment 3 bases; nucleotides outside the gene matches: 11. CDR3 DNA: TGTGCCAGCAGTTCGCCGGGGGGGGGGCGAGGCTACGAGCAGTACTTC. It yields the protein CASSSPGGGRGYEQYF.

The chain links TRBV6-5 to TRBJ1-5, with D maybe TRBD1 (6 bases). The CDR3 runs to 18 residues. The V gene lost 0 bases and the J gene lost 0 bases, with 15 bases spanning the gap. The germline CDR1 and CDR2 sequences are MNHEY and SVGAGI. The CDR3 reads CASSYSTPGHTSNQPQHF. CDR3 in DNA: TGTGCCAGCAGTTACTCGACTCCGGGACACACTAGCAATCAGCCCCAGCATTTT.